A selection of T cell receptor beta chains follows, all from one sample in a study of blood T cells in healthy people across ages. TCRdb independently ran MiXCR on the 5' RACE reads; one entry per CDR3 protein. The sample has around 1.5 million distinct CDR3 sequences, 30% to 35% seen once. The sequenced material came from blood. Receptors were obtained from a woman aged 25 to 45 in good health. CDR3s include the opening cysteine and the closing phenylalanine or tryptophan. Fields, in order: D gene, J gene, V gene, clone size, CDR3 DNA, CDR3 protein. D genes are given only for firm matches. Some rows have no size entry. The others give once, few or many, or a class for an expanded clone.

D gene: .; J gene: TRBJ2-5; V gene: TRBV20-1; clone size: few; CDR3 DNA: TGCAGTGCCCCACTGACCACGCGGGAGACCCAGTACTTC; CDR3 protein: CSAPLTTRETQYF
D gene: .; J gene: TRBJ2-7; V gene: TRBV13; clone size: .; CDR3 DNA: TGTGCCAGCAGCGCCGGGGAATACAACGAGCAGTACTTC; CDR3 protein: CASSAGEYNEQYF
D gene: TRBD1; J gene: TRBJ2-1; V gene: TRBV10-1; clone size: many; CDR3 DNA: TGCGCCAGCAGTTGGGACAGCAATGAGCAGTTCTTC; CDR3 protein: CASSWDSNEQFF
D gene: .; J gene: TRBJ2-2; V gene: TRBV7-2; clone size: many; CDR3 DNA: TGTGCCAGCAGCGCCGGGACAACGAACACCGGGGAGCTGTTTTTT; CDR3 protein: CASSAGTTNTGELFF
D gene: .; J gene: TRBJ2-1; V gene: TRBV27; clone size: .; CDR3 DNA: TGTGCCACCGAGAGGGGGGAGGGCTACAATGAGCAGTTCTTC; CDR3 protein: CATERGEGYNEQFF
D gene: .; J gene: TRBJ1-2; V gene: TRBV20-1; clone size: few; CDR3 DNA: TGCAGTGCTAGAGAACGGCAGGGTGATAGAGACTATGGCTACACCTTC; CDR3 protein: CSARERQGDRDYGYTF
D gene: .; J gene: TRBJ2-1; V gene: TRBV20-1; clone size: many; CDR3 DNA: TGCAGTGCTAGAATAGCGGAGAGAGAGCAGTTCTTC; CDR3 protein: CSARIAEREQFF
D gene: TRBD1; J gene: TRBJ2-7; V gene: TRBV9; clone size: .; CDR3 DNA: TGTGCCAGCAGCGGATACAGGGGCGTCGCCCACGAGCAGTACTTC; CDR3 protein: CASSGYRGVAHEQYF
D gene: TRBD1; J gene: TRBJ2-7; V gene: TRBV2; clone size: few; CDR3 DNA: TGTGCCAGCCGACGAGGGACAGGGGAACTCTACGAGCAGTACTTC; CDR3 protein: CASRRGTGELYEQYF
D gene: .; J gene: TRBJ2-7; V gene: TRBV14; clone size: .; CDR3 DNA: TGTGCCAGCAGCCAGAGGGGACACAGCTACGAGCAGTACTTC; CDR3 protein: CASSQRGHSYEQYF
D gene: .; J gene: TRBJ2-7; V gene: TRBV7-9; clone size: many; CDR3 DNA: TGTGCCAGCACCAACGCCGGGGGAACCTACGAGCAGTACTTC; CDR3 protein: CASTNAGGTYEQYF
D gene: TRBD1; J gene: TRBJ2-7; V gene: TRBV5-1; clone size: few; CDR3 DNA: TGCGCCAGCAGCTTCACCGGGACAGGGGGCTTTCCCTACGAGCAGTACTTC; CDR3 protein: CASSFTGTGGFPYEQYF
D gene: TRBD2; J gene: TRBJ2-1; V gene: TRBV7-8; clone size: .; CDR3 DNA: TGTGCCAGCAGCCCAAGGACTAGCGGAGGCTACCCCTCCTACAATGAGCAGTTCTTC; CDR3 protein: CASSPRTSGGYPSYNEQFF